Below, 10 T cell receptor beta chains from the same sample are listed, as sequenced in a study of cytomegalovirus exposure and HLA in healthy donors. The PCR had 60 Vbeta and 13 Jbeta primers. Using immunoSEQ multiplex PCR, the repertoire was profiled, and TCRdb retains in-frame clones only, with some absent. The sample holds approximately 170,000 clones; 85% are singletons and the top ten take 1%. The specimen sequenced was PBMCs. The receptors shown here come from a boy aged 2 to 9 in good health and CMV-seronegative.

CDR3 nucleotide sequence: TGTGCCAGCAGCGTAGCAACGGGGTTTGAAGCTTTCTTT. This gives the protein CASSVATGFEAFF. V usage is TRBV9 and J usage is TRBJ1-1; D unclear. V lost 0 bases and J lost 7, with 10 bases in between. Per germline, CDR1 SGDLS and CDR2 YYNGEE. CDR3 length: 13 amino acids. Full variable domain (remainder filled in from reference TRBV9 and TRBJ1-1): DSGVTQTPKHLITATGQRVTLRCSPRSGDLSVYWYQQSLDQGLQFLIQYYNGEERAKGNILERFSAQQFPDLHSELNLSSLELGDSALYFCASSVATGFEAFFGQGTRLTVV.

The chain uses TRBV9 and TRBJ2-2; tentative D call: TRBD1 (5 bases). Trimming removed 4 bases from V and 8 bases from J, with 24 bases in between. Germline V gives CDR1 SGDLS, CDR2 YYNGEE. The CDR3 totals 17 residues. CDR3 sequence reads: CASSPQRKQDDVGELFF. The CDR3 region has the DNA TGTGCCAGCAGCCCACAACGGAAACAGGACGATGTAGGGGAGCTGTTTTTT.

Only one count was recorded for this clone. The rearrangement joins TRBV7-9 to TRBJ2-7; TRBD1 agrees at 7 bases. The CDR3 consists of 16 residues. The trim removed 3 bases at V and 5 bases at J, leaving 13 bases unmatched. CDR1 is SEHNR and CDR2 is FQNEAQ in the germline V gene (reference sequence). The CDR3 region has the DNA TGTGCCAGCAGCTTTATAAATCAGGGGGTGATCGACGAGCAGTACTTC. Translated: CASSFINQGVIDEQYF.

The chain has TRBV2 and TRBJ2-3; 14 positions match TRBD2. Germline values: CDR1 SNHLY, CDR2 FYNNEI. With 7 bases clipped from V and 9 bases from J, the junction kept 15 bases outside the gene matches. The CDR3 contains 17 residues. CDR3 region: CASMPLTSGRDGGTQYF. DNA of the CDR3: TGTGCCAGCATGCCGCTGACTAGCGGGAGGGACGGCGGGACGCAGTATTTT.

This sequence joins TRBV27 and TRBJ2-1; 9 nucleotides line up with TRBD2. The CDR3 extends over 17 amino acids. The J segment lost 1 base and the V segment lost 5 bases, leaving 9 bases of the junction unmatched. The germline V gene has CDR1 MNHEY and CDR2 SMNVEV (reference sequence). The CDR3 here is CASSVYRLAESYNEQFF. The DNA of the CDR3 is TGTGCCAGCAGTGTATACAGACTAGCGGAGTCCTACAATGAGCAGTTCTTC.

This clone was observed a handful of times. This chain uses TRBV6-1 with TRBJ2-1; 11 bases align to TRBD2. V shed 5 bases and J 5 bases; nucleotides not matched to a gene: 5. Germline V gives CDR1 MNHNS, CDR2 SASEGT. This CDR3 is 15 amino acids long. The CDR3 region is CASSLLAGEDNEQFF. The CDR3, as DNA: TGTGCCAGCAGTCTACTAGCGGGGGAAGACAATGAGCAGTTCTTC.

The chain is built from TRBV18 and TRBJ1-1, with 8 bases identical to TRBD1. CDR3 length equals 17 residues. The ends lost 4 bases at V and 1 base at J; junction bases unmatched: 11. Germline lookup yields CDR1 KGHSH and CDR2 LQKENI. The CDR3 here is CASSLDRTGSGNTEAFF. CDR3 DNA sequence: TGTGCCAGCTCACTAGATCGGACAGGGTCGGGGAACACTGAAGCTTTCTTT.

The chain has TRBV30 and TRBJ2-1; D is unresolved. Per the germline V gene, CDR1 is GTSNPN and CDR2 is SVGIG (reference sequence). With 0 bases removed from V and 9 bases from J, the gap between germline ends came to 9 bases. The CDR3 has 12 residues. CDR3 sequence (DNA): TGTGCCTGGAGTGTACTACTGTGTGAGCAGTTCTTC. Protein product: CAWSVLLCEQFF.

The V and J genes are TRBV28 and TRBJ1-2, with D unclear. Germline loops: CDR1 MDHEN, CDR2 SYDVKM. The CDR3 is made up of 13 amino acids. Between the trimmed V and J ends, which lost 5 bases and 7 bases, there was a span of 14 bases. CDR3 coding DNA: TGTGCCAGCAGTCTACGACGATCGGGTGGCTACACCTTC. It encodes CASSLRRSGGYTF.

The V and J genes are TRBV9 and TRBJ2-4; 8 nucleotides match TRBD2. The CDR3 has 13 residues. J gave up 3 bases and V 10 bases, and 6 bases lay outside the gene matches. Germline V gives CDR1 SGDLS, CDR2 YYNGEE. CDR3 bases: TGTGCCGTAGGGCGGGGGGACAAAAACATTCAGTACTTC. It yields the protein CAVGRGDKNIQYF.